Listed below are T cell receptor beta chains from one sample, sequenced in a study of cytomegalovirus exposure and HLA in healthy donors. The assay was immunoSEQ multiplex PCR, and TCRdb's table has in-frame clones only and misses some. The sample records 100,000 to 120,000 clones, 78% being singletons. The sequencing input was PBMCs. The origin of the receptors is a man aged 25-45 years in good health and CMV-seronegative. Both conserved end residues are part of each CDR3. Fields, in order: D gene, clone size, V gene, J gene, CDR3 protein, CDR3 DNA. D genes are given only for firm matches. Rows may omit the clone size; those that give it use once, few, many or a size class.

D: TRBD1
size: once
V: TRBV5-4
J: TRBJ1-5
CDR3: CASSSGQGSNQPQHF
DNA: TGTGCCAGCAGCTCGGGACAGGGTAGCAATCAGCCCCAGCATTTT

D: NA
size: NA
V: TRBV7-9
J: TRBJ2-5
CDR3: CSSSVRGETQYF
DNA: TGTTCCAGCAGCGTCAGGGGAGAGACCCAGTACTTC

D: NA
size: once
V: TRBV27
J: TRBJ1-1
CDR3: CANKAGTGNTEAFF
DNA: TGTGCCAACAAGGCGGGAACAGGGAACACTGAAGCTTTCTTT

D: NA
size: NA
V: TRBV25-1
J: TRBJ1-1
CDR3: CASSVPGRGTEAFF
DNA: TGTGCCAGCAGTGTTCCCGGCAGGGGCACTGAAGCTTTCTTT

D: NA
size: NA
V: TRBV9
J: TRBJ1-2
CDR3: CASSVEAGAINYGYTF
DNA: TGTGCCAGCAGCGTAGAAGCAGGGGCGATAAACTATGGCTACACCTTC

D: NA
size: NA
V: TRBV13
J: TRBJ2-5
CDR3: CASSLGVSPIQETQYF
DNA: TGTGCCAGCAGCTTAGGGGTGAGTCCGATCCAAGAGACCCAGTACTTC

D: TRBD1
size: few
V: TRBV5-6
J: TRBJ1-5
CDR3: CASSLGQGQQPQHF
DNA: TGTGCCAGCAGCTTGGGACAGGGTCAACAGCCCCAGCATTTT

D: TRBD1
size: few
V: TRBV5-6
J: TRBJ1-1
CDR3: CASSGQGGTEAFF
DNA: TGTGCCAGCAGCGGACAGGGGGGCACTGAAGCTTTCTTT

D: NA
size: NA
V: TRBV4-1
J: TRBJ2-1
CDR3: CASSQVLREEQFF
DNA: TGCGCCAGCAGCCAAGTTTTGCGGGAAGAGCAGTTCTTC

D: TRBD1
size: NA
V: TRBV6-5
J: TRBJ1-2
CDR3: CASSRDSRYGYTF
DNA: TGTGCCAGCAGTCGGGACAGCCGATATGGCTACACCTTC

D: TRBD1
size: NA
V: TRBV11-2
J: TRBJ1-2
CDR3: CASSLLGLGTANYGYTF
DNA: TGTGCCAGCAGCTTATTGGGGTTAGGGACAGCTAACTATGGCTACACCTTC

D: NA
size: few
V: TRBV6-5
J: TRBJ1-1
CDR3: CASQSNTEAFF
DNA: TGTGCCAGCCAATCGAACACTGAAGCTTTCTTT

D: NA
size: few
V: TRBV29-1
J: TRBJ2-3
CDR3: CSVEEPRAPDTQYF
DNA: TGCAGCGTTGAAGAGCCCAGGGCTCCAGATACGCAGTATTTT

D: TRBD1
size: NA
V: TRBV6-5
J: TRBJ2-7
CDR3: CASSYQIQGREQYF
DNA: TGTGCCAGCAGTTACCAGATACAGGGGCGCGAGCAGTACTTC